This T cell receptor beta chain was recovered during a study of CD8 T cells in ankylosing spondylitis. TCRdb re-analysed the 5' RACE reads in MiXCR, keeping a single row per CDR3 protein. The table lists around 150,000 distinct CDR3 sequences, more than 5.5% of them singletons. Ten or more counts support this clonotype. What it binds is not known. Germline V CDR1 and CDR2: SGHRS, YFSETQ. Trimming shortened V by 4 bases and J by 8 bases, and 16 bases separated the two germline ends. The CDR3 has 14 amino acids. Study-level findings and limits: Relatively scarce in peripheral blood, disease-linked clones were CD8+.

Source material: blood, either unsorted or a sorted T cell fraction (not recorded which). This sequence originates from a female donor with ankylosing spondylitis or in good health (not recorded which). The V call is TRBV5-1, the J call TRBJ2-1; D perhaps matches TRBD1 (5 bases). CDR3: CASSRSDSVDEQFF. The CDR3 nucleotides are TGCGCCAGCAGCCGTTCTGACAGTGTGGATGAGCAGTTCTTC.